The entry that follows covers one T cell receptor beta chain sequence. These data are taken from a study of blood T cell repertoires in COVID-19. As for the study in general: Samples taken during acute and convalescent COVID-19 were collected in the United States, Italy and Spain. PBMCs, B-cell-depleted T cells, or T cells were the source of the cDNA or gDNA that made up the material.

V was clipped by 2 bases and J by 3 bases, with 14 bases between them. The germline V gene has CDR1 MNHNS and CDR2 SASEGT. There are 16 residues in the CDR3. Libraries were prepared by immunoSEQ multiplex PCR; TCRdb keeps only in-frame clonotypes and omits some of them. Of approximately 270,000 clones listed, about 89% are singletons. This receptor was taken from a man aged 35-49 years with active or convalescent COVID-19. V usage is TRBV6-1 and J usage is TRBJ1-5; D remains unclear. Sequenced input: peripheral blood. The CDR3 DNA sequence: TGTGCCAGCAGTGAAATTTCTTTCCAGGACAATCAGCCCCAGCATTTT. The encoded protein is CASSEISFQDNQPQHF.